What follows are 16 T cell receptor beta chains derived from one specimen sequenced in a study of cytomegalovirus exposure and HLA in healthy donors. 60 Vbeta and 13 Jbeta primers were used in PCR. TCRdb's copy holds only in-frame clones and misses some; the assay was immunoSEQ multiplex PCR. The sample yields about 59,000 clones, roughly 83% seen once. Sequencing was carried out using PBMCs. The source of these receptors is a human donor in good health.

This chain links TRBV6-5 with TRBJ2-3; D may be TRBD1 (5 bases). The CDR3 contains 14 residues. Germline values: CDR1 MNHEY, CDR2 SVGAGI. With 8 bases removed from V and 4 bases from J, the gap between germline ends came to 16 bases. The CDR3 spells CASAPLLGADTQYF. DNA for the CDR3: TGTGCCAGCGCCCCCCTTTTAGGGGCAGATACGCAGTATTTT.

The V call is TRBV6-1, the J call TRBJ2-1, with 7 bases identical to TRBD2. The CDR3 has 14 amino acids. Germline V gene sequence: CDR1 MNHNS, CDR2 SASEGT. V lost 7 bases and J lost 9; bases outside the gene matches: 12. In DNA form, the CDR3 reads TGTGCCAGCATTCCGAGGGAGGGCCGGGGTGAGCAGTTCTTC. Its protein is CASIPREGRGEQFF.

The chain links TRBV30 to TRBJ2-7; TRBD2 is a possible D gene (5 bases). The germline V and J ends were trimmed by 3 bases and 7 bases, with 19 bases remaining between them. In germline, CDR1 is GTSNPN, CDR2 SVGIG (reference sequence). CDR3 length: 14 amino acids. Written as DNA, the CDR3 is TGTGCCTGGAGCACCGGACTCAACAGTAGGGAGCAGTACTTC. It translates to CAWSTGLNSREQYF.

The chain links TRBV5-6 to TRBJ2-5; TRBD2 is a possible D gene (5 bases). The V gene's germline CDR1 is SGHDT and CDR2 YYEEEE. There are 13 residues in the CDR3. V dropped 3 bases and J dropped 3 bases, with 9 bases sitting between them. CDR3 sequence (DNA): TGTGCCAGCAGCTGGACTTTCGAAGAGACCCAGTACTTC. Protein product: CASSWTFEETQYF.

The CDR3 DNA reads TGTGCCAGCAGCCAAGATCAGATGAACACTGAAGCTTTCTTT. The encoded protein is CASSQDQMNTEAFF. The chain uses TRBV14 and TRBJ1-1; no clear D gene. The germline V and J ends were trimmed by 0 bases and 0 bases, with 5 bases remaining between them. CDR3 length equals 14 residues. Germline assignment: CDR1 SGHDN and CDR2 FVKESK. Looking up the rest from reference TRBV14 and TRBJ1-1 gives the full variable domain: EAGVTQFPSHSVIEKGQTVTLRCDPISGHDNLYWYRRVMGKEIKFLLHFVKESKQDESGMPNNRFLAERTGGTYSTLKVQPAELEDSGVYFCASSQDQMNTEAFFGQGTRLTVV.

The chain uses TRBV10-3 and TRBJ1-4; 8 bases are a match to TRBD1. The CDR3 has 13 residues. The V segment lost 10 bases and the J segment 4 bases; nucleotides outside the gene matches: 5. The germline gives CDR1 ENHRY, CDR2 SYGVKD. The CDR3 region has the DNA TGTGCCACCAAGGACAGGGTTAATGAAAAACTGTTTTTT. Translated: CATKDRVNEKLFF.

A single count supports this clone. Mismatch with germline at one junction end may stem from a read error. This sequence joins TRBV7-7 and TRBJ2-5; 7 bases fit TRBD1. The germline V gene encodes CDR1 SSHAT and CDR2 FNYEAQ (reference sequence). This CDR3 region has 14 residues. CDR3 nucleotide sequence: TGTGCTAGCAGCTTAAGGGACAGCCATGGAACCCAGTACTTC. It is translated as CASSLRDSHGTQYF.

Here the CDR3 DNA reads TGTGCCAGTAGTATTGTAGGGGGTGAAAAACTGTTTTTT. Its protein product is CASSIVGGEKLFF. The V call is TRBV19, the J call TRBJ1-4; possible D gene TRBD1, 6 bases. This CDR3 region has 13 residues. Trimming pared 3 bases from V and 7 bases from J, leaving 9 bases between. Germline V lookup: CDR1 LNHDA, CDR2 SQIVND (reference sequence).

The CDR3 protein is CASKLIGQVEAFF. In DNA form, the CDR3 reads TGTGCCAGCAAACTCATTGGACAGGTTGAAGCTTTCTTT. The chain combines TRBV7-8 with TRBJ1-1, with 7 bases that match TRBD1. Germline loops: CDR1 SGHVS, CDR2 FQNEAQ. V trimming: 7 bases; J trimming: 7 bases; junction bases outside the gene matches: 9. This CDR3 has 13 residues.

The chain uses TRBV5-5 and TRBJ1-1, with TRBD1 identical over 7 bases. The V segment lost 4 bases and the J segment 4 bases; nucleotides outside the gene matches: 4. The germline V gene encodes CDR1 SGHKS and CDR2 YYEKEE (reference sequence). The CDR3 contains 13 residues. The CDR3 region is CASSRAGGTEAFF. The CDR3 coding sequence is TGTGCCAGCAGCCGCGCAGGGGGCACTGAAGCTTTCTTT. Supplemented by reference TRBV5-5 and TRBJ1-1, the full variable domain reads DAGVTQSPTHLIKTRGQQVTLRCSPISGHKSVSWYQQVLGQGPQFIFQYYEKEERGRGNFPDRFSARQFPNYSSELNVNALLLGDSALYLCASSRAGGTEAFFGQGTRLTVV.

The V call is TRBV29-1, the J call TRBJ1-6, with TRBD1 matching over 7 bases. Germline V gives CDR1 SQVTM, CDR2 ANQGSEA. Losses at the gene ends were 4 bases for V and 7 bases for J; bases not matched to a gene: 4. The CDR3 is 13 residues long. The CDR3 reads CSVGDSPNSPLHF. The CDR3 nucleotides are TGCAGCGTTGGGGACAGTCCGAATTCACCCCTCCACTTT.

The CDR3 region is CASSQGTGGAYEQYF. CDR3 bases: TGCGCCAGCAGCCAAGGGACAGGGGGAGCCTACGAGCAGTACTTC. V and J are TRBV4-3 and TRBJ2-7; 10 nucleotides agree with TRBD1. The ends lost 1 base at V and 2 bases at J; junction bases unmatched: 2. The CDR3 spans 15 residues. Germline CDR1 is LGHNA and CDR2 is YSLEER.

This clone was detected only a few times. V and J are TRBV10-1 and TRBJ2-2; 15 bases match TRBD2. Germline values: CDR1 WNHNN, CDR2 SYGVQD (reference sequence). V was clipped by 6 bases and J by 7 bases; unmatched bases: 9. CDR3 length: 17 residues. The CDR3 is CASSPGLAGGPVGELFF. In DNA form, the CDR3 reads TGCGCCAGCAGCCCCGGACTAGCGGGGGGGCCGGTCGGGGAGCTGTTTTTT.

The chain joins TRBV23-1 to TRBJ2-5; 11 nucleotides align to TRBD2. Gene TRBJ2-7 matches the end of the DNA better, so the J call may be wrong. TRBV23-1 is treated as an ORF (open reading frame) with a function not yet certain. CDR3 size: 16 residues. The CDR3 protein is CASSQPPSGRTYEQYF. CDR3 coding DNA: TGCGCCAGCAGTCAACCCCCTAGCGGGAGGACCTACGAGCAGTACTTC.

This clone occurred once. The chain combines TRBV6-6 with TRBJ1-4; D is perhaps TRBD1 (5 bases). The germline CDR1 and CDR2 sequences are MNHNY and SVGAGI (reference sequence). The CDR3 is 15 residues long. V was trimmed by 2 bases and J by 5 bases, leaving 12 bases between them. CDR3 sequence: CASSYGGLGNEKLFF. The CDR3 DNA sequence: TGTGCCAGCAGTTACGGGGGACTTGGGAATGAAAAACTGTTTTTT.

In DNA, the CDR3 is TGTGCCAGCAGCCAAGGTCCGACACCGAACTACGAGCAGTACTTC. Translated, it gives CASSQGPTPNYEQYF. This sequence joins TRBV4-2 and TRBJ2-7; D remains ambiguous. CDR1 and CDR2 from the germline V gene are LGHNA and YNFKEQ. The CDR3 sequence is 15 residues long. The V and J ends lost 1 base and 3 bases respectively, with 13 bases between them.